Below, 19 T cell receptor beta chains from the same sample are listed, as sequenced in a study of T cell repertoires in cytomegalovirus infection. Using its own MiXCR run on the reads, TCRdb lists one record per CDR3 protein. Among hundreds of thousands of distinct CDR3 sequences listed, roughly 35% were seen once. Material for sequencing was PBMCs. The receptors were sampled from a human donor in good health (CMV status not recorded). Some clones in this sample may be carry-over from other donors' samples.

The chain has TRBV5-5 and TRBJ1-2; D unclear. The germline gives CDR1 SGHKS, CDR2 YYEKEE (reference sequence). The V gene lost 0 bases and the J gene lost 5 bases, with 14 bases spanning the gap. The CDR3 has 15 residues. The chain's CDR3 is CASSLERSRIYGYTF. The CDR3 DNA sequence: TGTGCCAGCAGCTTGGAACGGTCTCGGATATATGGCTACACCTTC.

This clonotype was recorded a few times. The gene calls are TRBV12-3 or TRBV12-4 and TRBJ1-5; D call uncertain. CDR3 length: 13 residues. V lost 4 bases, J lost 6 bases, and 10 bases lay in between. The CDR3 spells CASSSPSVQPQHF. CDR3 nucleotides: TGTGCCAGCAGTTCACCCAGCGTTCAGCCCCAGCATTTT.

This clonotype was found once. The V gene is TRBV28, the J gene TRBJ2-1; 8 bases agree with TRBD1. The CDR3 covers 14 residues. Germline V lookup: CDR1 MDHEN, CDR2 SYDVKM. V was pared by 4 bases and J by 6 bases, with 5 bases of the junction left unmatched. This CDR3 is CASSSRDRSNEQFF. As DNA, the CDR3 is TGTGCCAGCAGTTCCCGGGACAGGTCCAATGAGCAGTTCTTC.

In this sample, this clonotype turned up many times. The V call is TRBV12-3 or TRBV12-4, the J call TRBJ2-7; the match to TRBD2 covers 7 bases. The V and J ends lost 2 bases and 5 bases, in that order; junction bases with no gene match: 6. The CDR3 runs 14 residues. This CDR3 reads CASSLFMGGNEQYF. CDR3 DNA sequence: TGTGCCAGCAGTTTATTTATGGGGGGGAACGAGCAGTACTTC.

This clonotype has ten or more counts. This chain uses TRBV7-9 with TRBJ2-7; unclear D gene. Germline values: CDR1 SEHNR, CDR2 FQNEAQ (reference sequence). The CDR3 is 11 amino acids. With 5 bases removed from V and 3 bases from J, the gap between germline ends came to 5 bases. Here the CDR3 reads CASSTYYEQYF. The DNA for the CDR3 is TGTGCCAGCAGCACTTACTACGAGCAGTACTTC.

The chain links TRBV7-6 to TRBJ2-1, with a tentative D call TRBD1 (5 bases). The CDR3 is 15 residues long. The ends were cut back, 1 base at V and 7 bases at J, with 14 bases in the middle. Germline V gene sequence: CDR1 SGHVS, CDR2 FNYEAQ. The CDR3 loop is CASSLGVRGQNEQFF. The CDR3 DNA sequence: TGTGCCAGCAGCTTAGGAGTAAGGGGTCAGAATGAGCAGTTCTTC.

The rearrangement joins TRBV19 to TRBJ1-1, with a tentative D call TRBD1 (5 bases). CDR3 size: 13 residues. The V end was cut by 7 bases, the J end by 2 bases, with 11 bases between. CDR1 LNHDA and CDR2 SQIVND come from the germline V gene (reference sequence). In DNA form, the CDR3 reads TGTGCCAGTAATCTCGGGACCAACACTGAAGCTTTCTTT. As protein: CASNLGTNTEAFF.

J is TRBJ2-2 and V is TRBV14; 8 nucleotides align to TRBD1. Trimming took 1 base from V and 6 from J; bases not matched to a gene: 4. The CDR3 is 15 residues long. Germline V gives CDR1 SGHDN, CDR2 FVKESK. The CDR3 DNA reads TGTGCCAGCAGCCAAGGGACAGGGAGGTCCGGGGAGCTGTTTTTT. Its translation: CASSQGTGRSGELFF.

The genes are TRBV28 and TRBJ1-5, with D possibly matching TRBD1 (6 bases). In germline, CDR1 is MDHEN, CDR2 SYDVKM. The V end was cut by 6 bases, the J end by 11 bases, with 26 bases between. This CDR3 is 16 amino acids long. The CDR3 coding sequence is TGTGCCAGCAGGGAAGGACAGTTGGGGGCCCTACCGGCCCAGCATTTT. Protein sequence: CASREGQLGALPAQHF.

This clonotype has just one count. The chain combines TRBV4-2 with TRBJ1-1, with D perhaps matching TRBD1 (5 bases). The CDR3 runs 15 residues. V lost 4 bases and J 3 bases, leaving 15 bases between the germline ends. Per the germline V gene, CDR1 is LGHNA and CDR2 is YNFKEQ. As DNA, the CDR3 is TGTGCCAGCAGCCTCCAGACCCTGGGGGACACTGAAGCTTTCTTT. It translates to CASSLQTLGDTEAFF.

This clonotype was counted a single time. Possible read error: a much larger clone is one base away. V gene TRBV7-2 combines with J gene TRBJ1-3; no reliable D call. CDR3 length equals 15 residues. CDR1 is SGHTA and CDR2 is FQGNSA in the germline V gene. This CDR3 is CASSLFNSLGNAIYF. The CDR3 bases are TGTGCCAGCAGCTTGTTTAATTCTCTTGGAAACGCCATATATTTT.

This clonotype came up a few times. In DNA form, the CDR3 reads TGTGCCAGCAGCCCAAGCCCGGACACCTCCTACGAGCAGTACTTC. Translated: CASSPSPDTSYEQYF. This chain uses TRBV5-4 with TRBJ2-7; possible D gene TRBD1, 5 bases. CDR3 length equals 15 residues. With 4 bases removed from V and 0 bases from J, the gap between germline ends came to 14 bases. The germline gives CDR1 SGHNT, CDR2 YYREEE (reference sequence).

This chain's CDR3 is CASSHEGGRTNEKLFF. In DNA form, the CDR3 reads TGTGCCAGCAGCCACGAGGGGGGCAGAACTAATGAAAAACTGTTTTTT. The V and J genes are TRBV7-2 and TRBJ1-4; TRBD1 is a possible D gene (6 bases). The V and J ends lost 5 bases and 1 base respectively, with 14 bases between them. Germline-derived CDR1 and CDR2 are SGHTA and FQGNSA. CDR3 length: 16 amino acids.

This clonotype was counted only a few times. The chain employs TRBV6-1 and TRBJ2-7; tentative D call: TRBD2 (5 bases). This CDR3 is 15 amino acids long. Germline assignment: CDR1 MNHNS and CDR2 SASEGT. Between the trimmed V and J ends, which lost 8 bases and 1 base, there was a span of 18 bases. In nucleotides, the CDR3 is TGTGCCAGCGCCTTTTCCGGGATGTATTCCTACGAGCAGTACTTC. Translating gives CASAFSGMYSYEQYF.

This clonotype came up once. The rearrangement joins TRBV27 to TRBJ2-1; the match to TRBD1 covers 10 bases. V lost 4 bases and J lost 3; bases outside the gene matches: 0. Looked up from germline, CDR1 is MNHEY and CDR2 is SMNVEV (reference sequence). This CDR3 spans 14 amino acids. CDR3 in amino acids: CASSWDRGYNEQFF. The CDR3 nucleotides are TGTGCCAGCAGTTGGGACAGGGGCTACAATGAGCAGTTCTTC.

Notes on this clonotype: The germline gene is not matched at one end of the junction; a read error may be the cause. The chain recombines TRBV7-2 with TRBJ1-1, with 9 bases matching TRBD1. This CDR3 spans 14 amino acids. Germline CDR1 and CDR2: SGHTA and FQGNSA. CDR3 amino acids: CARSLDRGGTEAFF. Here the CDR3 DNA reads TGTGCCCGCAGCTTGGACAGGGGTGGGACTGAAGCTTTCTTT.

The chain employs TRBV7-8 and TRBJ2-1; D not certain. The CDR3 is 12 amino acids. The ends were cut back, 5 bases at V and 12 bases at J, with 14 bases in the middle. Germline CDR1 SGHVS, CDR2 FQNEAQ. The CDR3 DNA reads TGTGCCAGCAGCAACGGTGCCTTTGGGCAGTTCTTC. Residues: CASSNGAFGQFF.

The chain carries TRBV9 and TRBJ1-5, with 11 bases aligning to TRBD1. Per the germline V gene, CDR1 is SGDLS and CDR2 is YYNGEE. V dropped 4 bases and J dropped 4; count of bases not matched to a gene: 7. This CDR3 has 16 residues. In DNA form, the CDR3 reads TGTGCCAGCAGCACCGGGACAGGGGGTCCAAATCAGCCCCAGCATTTT. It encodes CASSTGTGGPNQPQHF.

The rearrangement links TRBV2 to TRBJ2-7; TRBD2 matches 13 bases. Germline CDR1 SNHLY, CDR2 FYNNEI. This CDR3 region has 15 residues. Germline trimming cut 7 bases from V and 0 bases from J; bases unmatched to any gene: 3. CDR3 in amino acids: CASKGLAGSSYEQYF. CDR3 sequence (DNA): TGTGCCAGCAAGGGACTAGCGGGATCCTCCTACGAGCAGTACTTC.